This TCR beta chain was identified during a study of long-term antiretroviral therapy in people with HIV. The J segment lost 0 bases and the V segment lost 1 base, leaving 5 bases of the junction unmatched. This CDR3 comprises 18 residues. CDR1 SGHVS and CDR2 FQNEAQ come from the germline V gene. A v3.0 immunoSEQ assay was performed at survey level. Sequencing efforts were directed toward roughly 40,000-55,000 T-cell genomes per sample. The protocol was immunoSEQ multiplex PCR, while the TCRdb copy is restricted to in-frame clones and leaves out a portion. The table has 20,000 to 25,000 clones, 85% to 95% seen once; the top ten hold around 7%. Broader study findings: Clones expanded before ART dominated the repertoire at all time points. HIV repertoire CDR3 lengths ranged less widely than those of controls.

This clone was picked up one time. The target antigen is unknown. The clonotype was recovered from a woman aged 50 to 60 with HIV. The sequenced sample was unsorted PBMCs, obtained 4.4 years after starting antiretroviral therapy. V and J are TRBV7-8 and TRBJ2-6; 8 nucleotides line up with TRBD1. CDR3 sequence (DNA): TGTGCCAGCAGCTTAGTGGCAGGGGGCGACTCTGGGGCCAACGTCCTGACTTTC. Protein: CASSLVAGGDSGANVLTF.